These 31 T cell receptor beta chains originate from one sample sequenced in a study of cytomegalovirus exposure and HLA in healthy donors. The study ran its PCR with 60 Vbeta and 13 Jbeta primers. TCRdb's copy holds only in-frame clones and misses some; the assay was immunoSEQ multiplex PCR. The repertoire holds 100,000 to 120,000 clones, approximately 72% seen once, with 2.1% in the top ten. Sequencing was done on a sample of PBMCs. The receptors here all came from a man younger than 45 in good health and CMV-seronegative.

The V gene is TRBV7-2, the J gene TRBJ1-5; D is unresolved. In germline, CDR1 is SGHTA, CDR2 FQGNSA. This CDR3 is built from 14 residues. With 6 bases removed from V and 2 bases from J, the gap between germline ends came to 11 bases. CDR3 sequence: CASSSLTGNQPQHF. CDR3 in DNA: TGTGCCAGCAGTTCGCTAACGGGCAATCAGCCCCAGCATTTT.

The chain has TRBV7-9 and TRBJ2-5; 12 bases fit TRBD2. V was clipped by 6 bases and J by 7 bases; unmatched bases: 6. CDR3 size: 14 residues. In germline, CDR1 is SEHNR, CDR2 FQNEAQ (reference sequence). The DNA of the CDR3 is TGTGCCAGCAGTGAGACTAGCGGGAGACGGACCCAGTACTTC. It specifies CASSETSGRRTQYF.

This chain joins TRBV5-6 and TRBJ2-7; 9 positions agree with TRBD1. CDR3 length: 14 amino acids. Germline lookup yields CDR1 SGHDT and CDR2 YYEEEE. Trimming cost V 4 bases and J 3 bases; bases outside gene matches: 5. CDR3 region: CASSPGTGNYEQYF. The CDR3, as DNA: TGTGCCAGCAGCCCCGGGACAGGGAACTACGAGCAGTACTTC.

The chain is built from TRBV7-9 and TRBJ1-2; D is perhaps TRBD1 (6 bases). Germline-derived CDR1 and CDR2 are SEHNR and FQNEAQ (reference sequence). Trimming removed 5 bases at V and 6 bases at J, with 19 bases between. This CDR3 spans 15 amino acids. The CDR3: CASSQSLRQVHGYTF. CDR3 DNA: TGTGCCAGCAGCCAAAGTTTGAGACAGGTCCATGGCTACACCTTC.

The chain uses TRBV2 and TRBJ1-1; 11 bases align to TRBD1. The V segment lost 6 bases and the J segment 0 bases; nucleotides outside the gene matches: 6. CDR3 length: 16 amino acids. Germline CDR1 SNHLY, CDR2 FYNNEI. The DNA of the CDR3 is TGTGCCAGCAGGGGACAGGGGGTGACTATGAACACTGAAGCTTTCTTT. Amino acid sequence: CASRGQGVTMNTEAFF.

This sequence joins TRBV4-1 and TRBJ1-1, with 8 bases identical to TRBD1. This CDR3 contains 17 residues. Germline V gene data show CDR1 as MGHRA and CDR2 as YSYEKL. With V trimmed by 4 bases and J by 5 bases, 15 bases remained unmatched. The CDR3 reads CASSPIGTGPRRTEAFF. The CDR3 DNA reads TGCGCCAGCAGCCCGATTGGGACAGGCCCACGGAGGACTGAAGCTTTCTTT.

The chain uses TRBV25-1 and TRBJ1-5; D possibly corresponds to TRBD1 (5 bases). Germline values: CDR1 MGHDK, CDR2 SYGVNS. V lost 3 bases and J 5 bases, leaving 14 bases between the germline ends. This CDR3 is 15 amino acids long. CDR3 region: CASSDPRALDQPQHF. The DNA for the CDR3 is TGTGCCAGCAGTGACCCCAGGGCTTTAGATCAGCCCCAGCATTTT.

The chain carries TRBV11-2 and TRBJ2-7, with D tentatively TRBD1 (6 bases). From germline, CDR1 is SGHAT and CDR2 FQNNGV. This CDR3 has 15 residues. V shed 5 bases and J shed 2 bases, with 16 bases lying between them. The CDR3 reads CASSPGAASAYEQYF. Written as DNA, the CDR3 is TGTGCCAGCAGCCCAGGGGCGGCGTCAGCCTACGAGCAGTACTTC.

V and J are TRBV5-1 and TRBJ2-5; TRBD1 aligns across 9 bases. This CDR3 is built from 15 residues. Looked up from germline, CDR1 is SGHRS and CDR2 is YFSETQ. Unmatched junction bases numbered 4, after V lost 0 bases and J lost 4 bases. CDR3 coding DNA: TGCGCCAGCAGCTTGGGGGGACAGGGTGTAGAGACCCAGTACTTC. Residues: CASSLGGQGVETQYF. The whole variable domain, remainder taken from reference TRBV5-1 and TRBJ2-5, is KAGVTQTPRYLIKTRGQQVTLSCSPISGHRSVSWYQQTPGQGLQFLFEYFSETQRNKGNFPGRFSGRQFSNSRSEMNVSTLELGDSALYLCASSLGGQGVETQYFGPGTRLLVL.

The chain combines TRBV4-1 with TRBJ1-1; no firm D call. From germline, CDR1 is MGHRA and CDR2 YSYEKL. The CDR3 is 14 amino acids. Trimming took 0 bases from V and 3 from J, leaving 8 bases between them. As DNA, the CDR3 is TGCGCCAGCAGCCAAGAAAGCGGATACACTGAAGCTTTCTTT. Translation: CASSQESGYTEAFF.

This clone was counted a single time. Other DNA sequences in the same sample also yield this CDR3. The chain employs TRBV7-2 and TRBJ2-7, with 8 bases matching TRBD2. After removal of 5 bases from V and 4 bases from J, the junction contained 10 bases not matched to a gene. The germline V gene has CDR1 SGHTA and CDR2 FQGNSA. The CDR3 has 15 amino acids. The CDR3 here is CASSLLGGGRYEQYF. The CDR3 nucleotides are TGTGCCAGCAGCCTCCTCGGGGGGGGAAGGTACGAGCAGTACTTC.

The chain carries TRBV6-1 and TRBJ2-2; TRBD1 matches at 11 bases. This CDR3 has 19 residues. CDR1 MNHNS and CDR2 SASEGT come from the germline V gene. J lost 4 bases, V lost 1 base, and 11 bases had no gene match. This CDR3 reads CASSEDWTGGGRGTGELFF. CDR3 DNA sequence: TGTGCCAGCAGTGAAGACTGGACAGGGGGCGGTCGGGGCACCGGGGAGCTGTTTTTT.

This sequence joins TRBV4-3 and TRBJ2-2, with D tentatively TRBD1 (6 bases). This CDR3 contains 14 residues. V was trimmed by 0 bases and J by 9 bases, leaving 11 bases between them. Germline V CDR1 and CDR2: LGHNA, YSLEER. The CDR3 nucleotides are TGCGCCAGCAGCCAAGACCTAGGGGGTCGGGAGCTGTTTTTT. This codes for CASSQDLGGRELFF.

This clone is a singleton in its sample. CDR3 nucleotide sequence: TGTGCCAGTAGTATCGGGCAGGGGCTCTATGGCTACACCTTC. Its protein product is CASSIGQGLYGYTF. This chain connects TRBV19 to TRBJ1-2, with TRBD1 as a possible D gene (6 bases). This CDR3 has 14 amino acids. V lost 3 bases and J lost 4, with 12 bases in between. Germline V gene sequence: CDR1 LNHDA, CDR2 SQIVND (reference sequence).

This clone was found a few times. The rearrangement joins TRBV30 to TRBJ2-7; D may be TRBD1 (6 bases). Trimming removed 3 bases at V and 3 bases at J, with 15 bases between. Germline V gives CDR1 GTSNPN, CDR2 SVGIG (reference sequence). This CDR3 contains 14 residues. The CDR3 reads CAWSKGTQSYEQYF. CDR3 DNA sequence: TGTGCCTGGAGCAAAGGGACACAGAGCTACGAGCAGTACTTC.

This chain uses TRBV27 with TRBJ2-1; no clear D. The CDR3 contains 14 residues. Germline CDR1 MNHEY, CDR2 SMNVEV (reference sequence). Trimming pared 5 bases from V and 8 bases from J, leaving 16 bases between. The DNA for the CDR3 is TGTGCCAGCAGTCGTACATACCCGATCGATGAGCAGTTCTTC. It translates to CASSRTYPIDEQFF.

The V and J genes are TRBV7-2 and TRBJ1-4; 10 bases line up with TRBD1. There are 16 residues in the CDR3. CDR1 SGHTA and CDR2 FQGNSA come from the germline V gene. The junction had 9 bases not matched to a gene; V was cut back by 5 bases and J by 6 bases. The DNA for the CDR3 is TGTGCCAGCAGCACAGCTCGGACAGGGGGATATGAAAAACTGTTTTTT. Encoded protein: CASSTARTGGYEKLFF.

Here the CDR3 DNA reads TGTGCCAGCAGTACCCGGGACAGGGGTTCCTACGAGCAGTACTTC. Translating gives CASSTRDRGSYEQYF. The J gene is TRBJ2-7, the V gene TRBV6-5, with 10 bases fitting TRBD1. Looked up from germline, CDR1 is MNHEY and CDR2 is SVGAGI. With 5 bases clipped from V and 1 base from J, the junction kept 5 bases outside the gene matches. The CDR3 contains 15 residues.

The chain joins TRBV5-1 to TRBJ2-1; TRBD2 matches 14 bases. The V and J ends lost 2 bases and 2 bases, in that order; junction bases with no gene match: 6. The CDR3 sequence is 18 residues long. Germline V gene lookup returns CDR1 SGHRS and CDR2 YFSETQ. CDR3 sequence (DNA): TGCGCCAGCAGCTTCCGACTAGCGGGGGGGCCTACCTACAATGAGCAGTTCTTC. It translates to CASSFRLAGGPTYNEQFF.

This chain connects TRBV9 to TRBJ1-1; the D gene is possibly TRBD1 (6 bases). CDR1 SGDLS and CDR2 YYNGEE come from the germline V gene. The CDR3 totals 14 residues. V was trimmed by 0 bases and J by 5 bases, leaving 11 bases between them. Here the CDR3 DNA reads TGTGCCAGCAGCGTAGGACAGGTCGCAACTGAAGCTTTCTTT. Translating it yields CASSVGQVATEAFF.

A single count supports this clone. As DNA, the CDR3 is TGTGCCAGCAGTTCTAGGAGAACTAGCACAGATACGCAGTATTTT. Residues: CASSSRRTSTDTQYF. The chain has TRBV28 and TRBJ2-3, with D uncertain. The germline gives CDR1 MDHEN, CDR2 SYDVKM. This CDR3 has 15 residues. V was cut by 4 bases and J by 0 bases, with 11 bases left in between. Full variable domain (outside the CDR3, taken from reference TRBV28 and TRBJ2-3): DVKVTQSSRYLVKRTGEKVFLECVQDMDHENMFWYRQDPGLGLRLIYFSYDVKMKEKGDIPEGYSVSREKKERFSLILESASTNQTSMYLCASSSRRTSTDTQYFGPGTRLTVL.

This chain connects TRBV5-1 to TRBJ2-1; no clear D. The V gene lost 0 bases and the J gene lost 6 bases, with 7 bases spanning the gap. Germline CDR1 SGHRS, CDR2 YFSETQ. The CDR3 spans 13 residues. DNA for the CDR3: TGCGCCAGCAGCTTGGCGGGTGGCAATGAGCAGTTCTTC. Protein: CASSLAGGNEQFF.

The chain links TRBV7-2 to TRBJ2-3, with TRBD2 matching 9 bases. CDR3 size: 15 residues. Looked up from germline, CDR1 is SGHTA and CDR2 is FQGNSA. Losses at the gene ends were 1 base for V and 1 base for J; bases not matched to a gene: 0. The CDR3 nucleotides are TGTGCCAGCAGCTTAGGACTAGCGGGCACAGATACGCAGTATTTT. This encodes CASSLGLAGTDTQYF. Drawing the rest from reference TRBV7-2 and TRBJ2-3, the complete variable domain is GAGVSQSPSNKVTEKGKDVELRCDPISGHTALYWYRQSLGQGLEFLIYFQGNSAPDKSGLPSDRFSAERTGGSVSTLTIQRTQQEDSAVYLCASSLGLAGTDTQYFGPGTRLTVL.

The V call is TRBV30, the J call TRBJ2-2; 12 nucleotides align to TRBD2. V was clipped by 7 bases and J by 0 bases; unmatched bases: 6. The CDR3 is made up of 16 amino acids. Germline assignment: CDR1 GTSNPN and CDR2 SVGIG (reference sequence). This CDR3 reads CASGLAGTSNTGELFF. DNA of the CDR3: TGTGCCTCCGGACTAGCGGGGACTTCGAACACCGGGGAGCTGTTTTTT.

With regard to this clone: One end of the junction varies from germline; a read error may be responsible. The chain recombines TRBV6-5 with TRBJ2-2; D perhaps matches TRBD1 (6 bases). This CDR3 comprises 16 residues. Germline CDR1 and CDR2: MNHEY and SVGAGI. The chain's CDR3 is CASSYWGPSNAGELFF. In DNA form, the CDR3 reads TGTGCCAGCAGTTACTGGGGGCCCTCGAACGCCGGGGAGCTGTTTTTT.

Only a few counts were recorded for this clone. J is TRBJ1-3 and V is TRBV7-9, with TRBD1 as a possible D gene (6 bases). The CDR3 has 16 amino acids. The V gene's germline CDR1 is SEHNR and CDR2 FQNEAQ (reference sequence). Trimming took off 4 bases at V and 0 bases at J, with 13 bases between the two ends. The CDR3 DNA reads as TGTGCCAGCAGCTCCTCGACAGGAAACTCTGGAAACACCATATATTTT. Protein sequence: CASSSSTGNSGNTIYF. The variable domain in full, completed from reference TRBV7-9 and TRBJ1-3, reads DTGVSQNPRHKITKRGQNVTFRCDPISEHNRLYWYRQTLGQGPEFLTYFQNEAQLEKSRLLSDRFSAERPKGSFSTLEIQRTEQGDSAMYLCASSSSTGNSGNTIYFGEGSWLTVV.

CDR3 nucleotide sequence: TGTGCCAGCAGCTTCAGGGGTTACACCGGGGAGCTGTTTTTT. Translation gives CASSFRGYTGELFF. V gene TRBV7-9 combines with J gene TRBJ2-2, with D possibly TRBD1 on 6 matching bases. CDR3 size: 14 residues. Per germline, CDR1 SEHNR and CDR2 FQNEAQ (reference sequence). V dropped 3 bases and J dropped 3 bases, with 8 bases sitting between them.

This chain uses TRBV4-2 with TRBJ1-3; the D gene is possibly TRBD1 (5 bases). This CDR3 is built from 16 residues. Germline CDR1 LGHNA, CDR2 YNFKEQ. With 2 bases removed from V and 4 bases from J, the gap between germline ends came to 15 bases. The DNA of the CDR3 is TGTGCCAGCAGCCAAACACTCGGAGGGGACGGAAACACCATATATTTT. Translating it yields CASSQTLGGDGNTIYF.

In its sample, this clone was seen once. This chain links TRBV7-2 with TRBJ2-7; 8 bases align to TRBD2. Germline CDR1 is SGHTA and CDR2 is FQGNSA. The CDR3 extends over 17 amino acids. V dropped 1 base and J dropped 0; count of bases not matched to a gene: 8. The CDR3 spells CASSLGGPGGSSYEQYF. CDR3 in DNA: TGTGCCAGCAGCTTAGGAGGCCCGGGAGGGAGCTCCTACGAGCAGTACTTC.

This clone was counted a few times. This chain joins TRBV28 and TRBJ1-5; no definite D call. The CDR3 runs to 11 residues. Germline V CDR1 and CDR2: MDHEN, SYDVKM. The V end lost 8 bases, the J end lost 4 bases, and 6 bases lay between the germline ends. The chain's CDR3 is CASHTNQPQHF. As DNA, the CDR3 is TGTGCCAGCCATACTAATCAGCCCCAGCATTTT.

This sequence joins TRBV5-1 and TRBJ2-7, with D perhaps matching TRBD2 (5 bases). Trimming pared 4 bases from V and 5 bases from J, leaving 16 bases between. Germline V lookup: CDR1 SGHRS, CDR2 YFSETQ. The CDR3 is 14 amino acids. CDR3 DNA sequence: TGCGCCAGCAGCGAAATACCGGGATACAACGAGCAGTACTTC. It yields the protein CASSEIPGYNEQYF.